This T cell receptor beta chain was sequenced in a study of cytomegalovirus exposure and HLA in healthy donors. With regard to this clone: No antigen is known for it.

Findings of the study overall: Researchers had no immune exposure information except CMV serostatus available.

The primer mix had 60 Vbeta and 13 Jbeta primers. Measured with immunoSEQ multiplex PCR; TCRdb has only the in-frame clones, and not every one. The sample shows 150,000 to 160,000 clones, about 80% of them seen only once. Donors likely had unrecorded immune exposures despite being nominally healthy when sampled. This TCR derives from a woman aged 45-65 years in good health and CMV-seropositive. Sequenced input: PBMCs.

The CDR3 here is CASSGRGASYEQYF. In nucleotides, the CDR3 is TGTGCCAGCAGTGGCAGGGGGGCATCCTACGAGCAGTACTTC. The V and J genes are TRBV27 and TRBJ2-7, with D possibly matching TRBD1 (7 bases). The CDR3 has 14 amino acids. The germline V and J ends were trimmed by 5 bases and 1 base, with 12 bases remaining between them. Looked up from germline, CDR1 is MNHEY and CDR2 is SMNVEV (reference sequence).